The next 31 T cell receptor beta chains were all read from a single sample in a study of blood T cell repertoires in COVID-19. Here immunoSEQ multiplex PCR was the method, and the copy in TCRdb shows in-frame clones only, minus some. Of some 200,000 clones in the sample, about 85% were seen once. Material for sequencing was peripheral blood. The receptors were gathered from a woman aged 80 or over with acute or convalescent COVID-19.

This chain connects TRBV19 to TRBJ1-1; 11 bases line up with TRBD1. CDR1 is LNHDA and CDR2 is SQIVND in the germline V gene (reference sequence). V gave up 1 base and J gave up 0 bases; unmatched junction bases: 1. The CDR3 extends over 16 amino acids. CDR3 nucleotides: TGTGCCAGTAGTATAGGGACAGGGGGCTTGAACACTGAAGCTTTCTTT. Protein product: CASSIGTGGLNTEAFF.

The sample holds a few counts of this clone. The chain uses TRBV6-1 and TRBJ1-1, with D unresolved. Per the germline V gene, CDR1 is MNHNS and CDR2 is SASEGT. V was cut by 3 bases and J by 11 bases, with 10 bases left in between. The CDR3 runs 11 residues. In nucleotides, the CDR3 is TGTGCCAGCAGTGACCAGTTTGTCGCTTTCTTT. Protein product: CASSDQFVAFF.

V usage is TRBV18 and J usage is TRBJ1-4, with D uncertain. The CDR3 has 13 residues. Germline V CDR1 and CDR2: KGHSH, LQKENI. V was shortened by 6 bases and J by 0 bases, with 5 bases between the two germline ends. The CDR3 region has the DNA TGTGCCAGCTCCCCGGCAACTAATGAAAAACTGTTTTTT. Translated: CASSPATNEKLFF.

V gene TRBV12-3 or TRBV12-4 combines with J gene TRBJ2-1; D may be TRBD1 (5 bases). The CDR3 has 11 residues. V was clipped by 7 bases and J by 8 bases, with 9 bases between them. This chain's CDR3 is CASTQGDEQFF. The CDR3 DNA reads TGTGCCAGCACCCAAGGGGATGAGCAGTTCTTC.

Concerning this clone itself: Compared with germline, one end of the junction differs, possibly owing to a read error. The chain recombines TRBV7-8 with TRBJ1-5; 11 bases are a match to TRBD1. This CDR3 is built from 14 residues. Germline CDR1 reads SGHVS; CDR2 reads FQNEAQ. The CDR3 DNA reads as TGTGCCAGCAGCAGGACAGGGGGCAATCAGCTCCAGCATTTT. It specifies CASSRTGGNQLQHF.

This chain connects TRBV7-2 to TRBJ2-1, with TRBD1 matching over 10 bases. J lost 5 bases, V lost 5 bases, and 6 bases had no gene match. CDR1 is SGHTA and CDR2 is FQGNSA in the germline V gene. The CDR3 has 15 amino acids. In DNA form, the CDR3 reads TGTGCCAGCAGCCAGGGACAGGGGAACCACAATGAGCAGTTCTTC. Translation: CASSQGQGNHNEQFF.

The chain employs TRBV7-2 and TRBJ2-5, with TRBD2 identical over 9 bases. CDR1 and CDR2 from the germline V gene are SGHTA and FQGNSA. This CDR3 region has 15 residues. V lost 2 bases to trimming and J lost 2 bases; unmatched junction nucleotides: 3. This CDR3 reads CASSLWAGGQETQYF. The CDR3 DNA reads TGTGCCAGCAGCTTATGGGCGGGGGGGCAAGAGACCCAGTACTTC.

The chain uses TRBV5-4 and TRBJ2-3; D is perhaps TRBD2 (6 bases). The germline gives CDR1 SGHNT, CDR2 YYREEE (reference sequence). The CDR3 runs 14 residues. V was clipped by 4 bases and J by 0 bases, with 9 bases between them. The CDR3 DNA sequence: TGTGCCAGCAGCATCGGGGGAAGCACAGATACGCAGTATTTT. Protein product: CASSIGGSTDTQYF.

The rearrangement links TRBV7-2 to TRBJ2-3, with a possible D match to TRBD2 (5 bases). The CDR3 has 14 residues. The germline V gene encodes CDR1 SGHTA and CDR2 FQGNSA. With 1 base removed from V and 8 bases from J, the gap between germline ends came to 13 bases. CDR3 amino acids: CASSLEPLAGTQYF. CDR3 bases: TGTGCCAGCAGCTTAGAGCCCCTAGCCGGTACGCAGTATTTT.

The sample holds a few counts of this clone. The rearrangement links TRBV5-1 to TRBJ2-7; tentative D call: TRBD2 (6 bases). V was cut by 1 base and J by 4 bases, with 9 bases left in between. The CDR3 runs 13 residues. The V gene's germline CDR1 is SGHRS and CDR2 YFSETQ. This CDR3 is CASSLRREYEQYF. CDR3 in DNA: TGCGCCAGCAGCTTGCGACGGGAGTACGAGCAGTACTTC.

The chain couples TRBV2 to TRBJ2-7; D remains ambiguous. Germline V lookup: CDR1 SNHLY, CDR2 FYNNEI. Trimming took 7 bases from V and 0 from J, leaving 10 bases between them. The CDR3 length is 13 residues. The CDR3 nucleotides read TGTGCCAGCACCCGAGAGGCCTCCTACGAGCAGTACTTC. Translated, it gives CASTREASYEQYF.

CDR3 loop: CASSRSGEQYF. The CDR3 region has the DNA TGCGCCAGCAGCCGGAGTGGCGAGCAGTACTTC. The rearrangement joins TRBV5-1 to TRBJ2-7; D gene unclear. This CDR3 comprises 11 residues. The germline V gene has CDR1 SGHRS and CDR2 YFSETQ. Deletions cut 4 bases from V and 6 bases from J, with 8 bases between.

The chain combines TRBV7-9 with TRBJ2-1, with D tentatively TRBD2 (6 bases). The CDR3 loop spans 16 amino acids. V was cut by 5 bases and J by 7 bases, with 21 bases left in between. CDR1 and CDR2 (germline): SEHNR, FQNEAQ (reference sequence). CDR3 coding DNA: TGTGCCAGCAGCGATACGGGCCTAGCTGGGAGGAATGAGCAGTTCTTC. Its protein product is CASSDTGLAGRNEQFF.

The CDR3 DNA reads TGTGCCTGGAGTACCAGGTATGAGCAGTTCTTC. Its protein product is CAWSTRYEQFF. The chain has TRBV30 and TRBJ2-1; no definite D call. The CDR3 is made up of 11 amino acids. V lost 2 bases, J lost 8 bases, and 7 bases lay in between. Germline V CDR1 and CDR2: GTSNPN, SVGIG (reference sequence).

J is TRBJ1-3 and V is TRBV19; no definite D call. The CDR3 extends over 14 amino acids. The ends were cut back, 5 bases at V and 4 bases at J, with 12 bases in the middle. The germline gives CDR1 LNHDA, CDR2 SQIVND (reference sequence). DNA for the CDR3: TGTGCCAGTAGTTCCGCCGGGAGGGGAAACACCATATATTTT. Translated: CASSSAGRGNTIYF.

The sample holds one count of this clone. The chain uses TRBV9 and TRBJ1-4; no reliable D call. Germline V gene sequence: CDR1 SGDLS, CDR2 YYNGEE. The V end lost 3 bases, the J end lost 4 bases, and 13 bases lay between the germline ends. The CDR3 is 15 amino acids. The CDR3 bases are TGTGCCAGCAGCGACCGGACGGGAAGTAATGAAAAACTGTTTTTT. This gives the protein CASSDRTGSNEKLFF.

This sequence joins TRBV19 and TRBJ1-3; tentatively, D is TRBD1 (5 bases). The germline CDR1 and CDR2 sequences are LNHDA and SQIVND (reference sequence). V was shortened by 8 bases and J by 8 bases, with 25 bases between the two germline ends. The CDR3 loop spans 16 amino acids. The CDR3 DNA is TGTGCCAGTCAGAGACGGGGGGATTTTTCTCAAGACACCATATATTTT. It is translated as CASQRRGDFSQDTIYF. The variable domain in full, completed from reference TRBV19 and TRBJ1-3, reads DGGITQSPKYLFRKEGQNVTLSCEQNLNHDAMYWYRQDPGQGLRLIYYSQIVNDFQKGDIAEGYSVSREKKESFPLTVTSAQKNPTAFYLCASQRRGDFSQDTIYFGEGSWLTVV.

V usage is TRBV5-1 and J usage is TRBJ2-1; 10 nucleotides agree with TRBD2. The CDR3 extends over 16 amino acids. V lost 1 base, J lost 2 bases, and 3 bases stayed unmatched. Per the germline V gene, CDR1 is SGHRS and CDR2 is YFSETQ. This CDR3 is CASSLTLAGAYNEQFF. In DNA form, the CDR3 reads TGCGCCAGCAGCTTGACCCTAGCGGGAGCCTACAATGAGCAGTTCTTC.

This rearrangement joins TRBV10-2 to TRBJ2-3; tentatively, D is TRBD2 (5 bases). The CDR3 contains 16 residues. Trimming shortened V by 0 bases and J by 6 bases, and 16 bases separated the two germline ends. The germline CDR1 and CDR2 sequences are WSHSY and SAAADI. The CDR3 DNA reads as TGCGCCAGCAGTGAGTCCGAAACGAGGGTGGCTGATACGCAGTATTTT. It specifies CASSESETRVADTQYF.

This chain uses TRBV19 with TRBJ1-1, with 8 bases matching TRBD1. V was clipped by 4 bases and J by 5 bases; unmatched bases: 6. The germline gives CDR1 LNHDA, CDR2 SQIVND (reference sequence). CDR3 size: 14 residues. The DNA for the CDR3 is TGTGCCAGTAGTACGGCAGGGGGCGGGACTGAAGCTTTCTTT. It yields the protein CASSTAGGGTEAFF.

The J gene is TRBJ1-2, the V gene TRBV27, with D tentatively TRBD1 (6 bases). V lost 5 bases, J lost 4 bases, and 17 bases lay in between. Germline CDR1 reads MNHEY; CDR2 reads SMNVEV (reference sequence). The CDR3 sequence is 15 residues long. CDR3 protein: CASSPTPARGYGYTF. CDR3 sequence (DNA): TGTGCCAGCAGTCCAACCCCGGCCAGGGGCTATGGCTACACCTTC.

With regard to this clone: Different DNA sequences within this sample yield the same CDR3. The chain uses TRBV30 and TRBJ1-1; possible D gene TRBD1, 5 bases. The CDR3 covers 13 residues. The ends were cut back, 0 bases at V and 2 bases at J, with 7 bases in the middle. Germline V gene sequence: CDR1 GTSNPN, CDR2 SVGIG (reference sequence). CDR3 DNA: TGTGCCTGGAGTGTACAGGTTAACACTGAAGCTTTCTTT. This translates into CAWSVQVNTEAFF.

The rearrangement uses TRBV9 and TRBJ2-3, with 7 bases that match TRBD2. This CDR3 is 14 amino acids long. J lost 5 bases, V lost 4 bases, and 7 bases had no gene match. Germline CDR1 SGDLS, CDR2 YYNGEE. The CDR3, as DNA: TGTGCCAGCAGCCCTGGGAGGGCGAGAGATACGCAGTATTTT. Protein: CASSPGRARDTQYF.

This clone has only a few counts. This rearrangement joins TRBV3-1 (or the pseudogene TRBV3-2) to TRBJ2-5; 7 bases are a match to TRBD2. CDR1 and CDR2 from the germline V gene are LGHDT and YNNKEL (reference sequence). J was trimmed by 13 bases and V by 0 bases; bases with no gene match: 11. This CDR3 region has 14 residues. In DNA, the CDR3 is TGTGCCAGCAGCCAAGATCCTAGCGGAGAGTCTTGGTACTTC. Translated: CASSQDPSGESWYF.

About this clone itself: The identical CDR3 is also encoded by other nucleotide sequences in the sample. This chain connects TRBV10-2 to TRBJ1-5, with a possible D match to TRBD1 (5 bases). Germline CDR1 is WSHSY and CDR2 is SAAADI. There are 15 residues in the CDR3. V was pared by 0 bases and J by 4 bases, with 10 bases between. The CDR3 region has the DNA TGCGCCAGCAGTGAGTCCGGACACAGAAATCAGCCCCAGCATTTT. Protein product: CASSESGHRNQPQHF.

The chain combines TRBV18 with TRBJ2-7; TRBD2 agrees at 14 bases. Germline CDR1 and CDR2: KGHSH and LQKENI. The CDR3 is 16 amino acids. V lost 8 bases and J lost 3; bases outside the gene matches: 9. The CDR3 is CASATSGRGPYYEQYF. DNA for the CDR3: TGTGCCAGCGCGACTAGCGGGAGGGGTCCCTACTACGAGCAGTACTTC.

This clone was seen a few times. The V call is TRBV5-1, the J call TRBJ2-1, with D perhaps TRBD2 (6 bases). V lost 0 bases, J lost 9 bases, and 19 bases lay in between. The CDR3 covers 16 residues. Germline CDR1 and CDR2: SGHRS and YFSETQ. In DNA, the CDR3 is TGCGCCAGCAGCTTGGTACCGGGGGTAGACCTGGGTGAGCAGTTCTTC. The encoded protein is CASSLVPGVDLGEQFF.

The gene calls are TRBV5-8 and TRBJ2-5; TRBD1 agrees at 8 bases. Germline V gene data show CDR1 as SGHTS and CDR2 as YDEGEE. V gave up 10 bases and J gave up 5 bases; unmatched junction bases: 13. The CDR3 covers 14 residues. CDR3 sequence: CACSRGQITETQYF. In DNA, the CDR3 is TGTGCCTGTTCCAGGGGGCAAATTACGGAGACCCAGTACTTC.

The chain carries TRBV7-9 and TRBJ2-2; D gene ambiguous. CDR3 length equals 11 residues. V was cut by 5 bases and J by 5 bases, with 3 bases left in between. Germline values: CDR1 SEHNR, CDR2 FQNEAQ (reference sequence). DNA of the CDR3: TGTGCCAGCAGCCCAACCGGGGAGCTGTTTTTT. Residues: CASSPTGELFF.

The chain joins TRBV6-6 to TRBJ1-1, with D possibly being TRBD1 (6 bases). The V end lost 5 bases, the J end lost 2 bases, and 15 bases lay between the germline ends. Looked up from germline, CDR1 is MNHNY and CDR2 is SVGAGI (reference sequence). The CDR3 is made up of 15 amino acids. The CDR3, as DNA: TGTGCCAGCAGTCCCATTAGACAGGCCAACACTGAAGCTTTCTTT. Its protein product is CASSPIRQANTEAFF.

The table lists this clone with many counts. The chain links TRBV3-1 (or the pseudogene TRBV3-2) to TRBJ2-7; 11 positions agree with TRBD2. Trimming cost V 4 bases and J 7 bases; bases outside gene matches: 15. This CDR3 spans 17 amino acids. Germline CDR1 reads LGHDT; CDR2 reads YNNKEL (reference sequence). The CDR3 DNA reads as TGTGCCAGCAGCCCTACTCCACCACCTAGCGGGGGGAGGGAGCAGTACTTC. It encodes CASSPTPPPSGGREQYF.